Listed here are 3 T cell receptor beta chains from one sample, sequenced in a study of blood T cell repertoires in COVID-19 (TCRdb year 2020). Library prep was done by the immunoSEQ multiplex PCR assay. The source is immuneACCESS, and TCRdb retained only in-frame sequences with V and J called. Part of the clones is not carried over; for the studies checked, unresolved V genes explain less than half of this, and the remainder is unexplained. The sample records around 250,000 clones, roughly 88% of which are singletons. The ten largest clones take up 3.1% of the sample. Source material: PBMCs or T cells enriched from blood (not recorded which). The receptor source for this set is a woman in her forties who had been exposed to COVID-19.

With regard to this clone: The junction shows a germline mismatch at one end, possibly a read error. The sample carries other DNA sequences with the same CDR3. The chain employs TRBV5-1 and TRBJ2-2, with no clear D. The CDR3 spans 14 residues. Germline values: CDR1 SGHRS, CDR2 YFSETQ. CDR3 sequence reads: CASSLGGNTGELFF. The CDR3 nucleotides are TGTGCCAGCAGCTTGGGCGGGAACACCGGGGAGCTGTTTTTT.

The CDR3 DNA sequence: TGTGCCTGGAGTACCAATCCGGGACAGACTAAAGCTTTCTTT. Translation gives CAWSTNPGQTKAFF. The V call is TRBV30, the J call TRBJ1-1, with TRBD1 identical over 7 bases. The CDR3 runs to 14 residues. Germline V lookup: CDR1 GTSNPN, CDR2 SVGIG (reference sequence). J lost 9 bases, V lost 2 bases, and 12 bases had no gene match. Full variable domain (outside the CDR3, taken from reference TRBV30 and TRBJ1-1): SQTIHQWPATLVQPVGSPLSLECTVEGTSNPNLYWYRQAAGRGLQLLFYSVGIGQISSEVPQNLSASRPQDRQFILSSKKLLLSDSGFYLCAWSTNPGQTKAFFGQGTRLTVV.

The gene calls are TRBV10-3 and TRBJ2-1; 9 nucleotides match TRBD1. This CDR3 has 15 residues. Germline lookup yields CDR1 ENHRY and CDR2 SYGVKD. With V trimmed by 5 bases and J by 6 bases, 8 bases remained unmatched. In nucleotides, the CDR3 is TGTGCCATCAGTTTAGACAGGGGGGATACCAATGAGCAGTTCTTC. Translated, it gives CAISLDRGDTNEQFF.